Shown below are 26 T cell receptor beta chains from a single sample sequenced in a study of T cell changes during pregnancy in multiple sclerosis. Assay: immunoSEQ multiplex PCR; the TCRdb copy retains only in-frame clones and omits some. There are some 63,000 clones in the sample; 91% occur only once, and around 0.85% lies in the top ten. The sample consisted of peripheral blood, taken before pregnancy. These receptors all come from a female donor with multiple sclerosis, enrolled in a pregnancy study.

This CDR3 reads CASSYRPGTSGGLSNNEQFF. As DNA, the CDR3 is TGTGCCAGCAGTTACCGCCCGGGAACTAGCGGGGGCCTATCAAACAATGAGCAGTTCTTC. The rearrangement uses TRBV6-8 and TRBJ2-1, with 11 bases identical to TRBD2. V was pared by 2 bases and J by 5 bases, with 17 bases of the junction left unmatched. The CDR3 contains 20 residues. Germline V gives CDR1 MNHGY, CDR2 SAAAGT.

The rearrangement links TRBV25-1 to TRBJ1-6, with a tentative D call TRBD1 (5 bases). The CDR3 runs to 17 residues. CDR1 and CDR2 from the germline V gene are MGHDK and SYGVNS. Trimming cost V 6 bases and J 6 bases, with 21 bases left between them. CDR3 protein: CASRPPPGKRSNSPLHF. The CDR3 nucleotides read TGTGCCAGCAGGCCTCCCCCAGGGAAAAGGAGTAATTCACCCCTCCACTTT.

The chain recombines TRBV29-1 with TRBJ2-4, with D maybe TRBD1 (6 bases). Germline loops: CDR1 SQVTM, CDR2 ANQGSEA. V was cut by 6 bases and J by 1 base, with 10 bases left in between. This CDR3 spans 13 amino acids. The CDR3 protein is CSVKGEAKNIQYF. The CDR3 coding sequence is TGCAGCGTCAAGGGGGAGGCCAAAAACATTCAGTACTTC.

The chain recombines TRBV7-9 with TRBJ2-1, with D perhaps matching TRBD2 (6 bases). CDR3 length: 13 amino acids. Trimming took 4 bases from V and 10 from J, leaving 14 bases between them. Germline assignment: CDR1 SEHNR and CDR2 FQNEAQ (reference sequence). This CDR3 reads CASSSRGGREQFF. CDR3 nucleotides: TGTGCCAGCAGCTCTCGAGGAGGGCGCGAGCAGTTCTTC.

The chain links TRBV5-1 to TRBJ1-3; 9 bases agree with TRBD1. This CDR3 has 19 residues. V gave up 1 base and J gave up 3 bases; unmatched junction bases: 14. The V gene's germline CDR1 is SGHRS and CDR2 YFSETQ. The CDR3 DNA sequence: TGCGCCAGCAGCTTGCGGCCCGGGACAGGGTTTCGAGTTGGAAACACCATATATTTT. Its protein product is CASSLRPGTGFRVGNTIYF. The full variable domain, its missing parts supplied by reference TRBV5-1 and TRBJ1-3, is KAGVTQTPRYLIKTRGQQVTLSCSPISGHRSVSWYQQTPGQGLQFLFEYFSETQRNKGNFPGRFSGRQFSNSRSEMNVSTLELGDSALYLCASSLRPGTGFRVGNTIYFGEGSWLTVV.

The chain uses TRBV6-4 and TRBJ2-3; D gene uncertain. This CDR3 region has 15 residues. V shed 3 bases and J shed 2 bases, with 12 bases lying between them. The V gene's germline CDR1 is MRHNA and CDR2 SNTAGT. CDR3 sequence reads: CASSEGAGSTDTQYF. The CDR3 nucleotides read TGTGCCAGCAGTGAAGGAGCTGGGTCCACAGATACGCAGTATTTT.

The chain has TRBV4-1 and TRBJ2-7; D unresolved. Trimming left V 0 bases short and J 3 bases short, with 9 bases between. This CDR3 spans 14 amino acids. Germline V lookup: CDR1 MGHRA, CDR2 YSYEKL. The CDR3 loop reads CASSQDPRNYEQYF. In DNA, the CDR3 is TGCGCCAGCAGCCAAGACCCCAGAAACTACGAGCAGTACTTC.

The chain recombines TRBV6-5 with TRBJ1-1; 8 positions match TRBD1. CDR1 MNHEY and CDR2 SVGAGI come from the germline V gene. The J segment lost 0 bases and the V segment lost 6 bases, leaving 0 bases of the junction unmatched. The length of the CDR3 is 13 residues. In nucleotides, the CDR3 is TGTGCCAGCAGGACAGGGGTGAACACTGAAGCTTTCTTT. Encoded protein: CASRTGVNTEAFF.

J is TRBJ2-7 and V is TRBV7-2; a weak D match, TRBD1 (6 bases). CDR3 length: 13 amino acids. V was clipped by 3 bases and J by 5 bases, with 11 bases between them. The germline CDR1 and CDR2 sequences are SGHTA and FQGNSA. The CDR3 reads CASSFYRDNEQYF. DNA of the CDR3: TGTGCCAGCAGCTTCTACAGGGACAACGAGCAGTACTTC.

V is TRBV7-6 and J is TRBJ2-1; 7 positions agree with TRBD1. CDR1 is SGHVS and CDR2 is FNYEAQ in the germline V gene. The CDR3 extends over 15 amino acids. V trimming: 5 bases; J trimming: 1 base; junction bases outside the gene matches: 5. The chain's CDR3 is CASSPRQGSYNEQFF. In DNA form, the CDR3 reads TGTGCCAGCAGCCCCCGACAGGGATCCTACAATGAGCAGTTCTTC.

The V and J genes are TRBV4-3 and TRBJ2-7; 7 bases fit TRBD2. V shed 1 base and J 4 bases; nucleotides not matched to a gene: 7. CDR1 LGHNA and CDR2 YSLEER come from the germline V gene. The CDR3 loop spans 15 amino acids. CDR3 in DNA: TGCGCCAGCAGCCAAGCGGTGGGGGGGGGTTACGAGCAGTACTTC. This encodes CASSQAVGGGYEQYF.

The genes are TRBV29-1 and TRBJ1-2; D possibly corresponds to TRBD1 (5 bases). Per the germline V gene, CDR1 is SQVTM and CDR2 is ANQGSEA. This CDR3 spans 13 amino acids. Trimming stripped 3 bases from V and 4 bases from J, with 12 bases between. The CDR3 sequence: CSVENRNPYGYTF. DNA for the CDR3: TGCAGCGTTGAGAACAGGAACCCCTATGGCTACACCTTC.

This chain links TRBV4-3 with TRBJ2-5; D call uncertain. V was clipped by 1 base and J by 5 bases, with 17 bases between them. This CDR3 has 16 residues. Germline V gene sequence: CDR1 LGHNA, CDR2 YSLEER. CDR3 DNA: TGCGCCAGCAGCCAAGGAGTCCTCGAGGTCGGGGAGACCCAGTACTTC. This sequence encodes CASSQGVLEVGETQYF.

The CDR3 region is CASSPDPRERSGGKAFF. The CDR3, as DNA: TGTGCCAGCAGCCCTGACCCCCGAGAGAGGTCGGGGGGGAAAGCTTTCTTT. This chain joins TRBV7-2 and TRBJ1-1; D is possibly TRBD1 (5 bases). With 5 bases removed from V and 9 bases from J, the gap between germline ends came to 28 bases. Germline assignment: CDR1 SGHTA and CDR2 FQGNSA. The CDR3 length is 17 residues.

The chain carries TRBV5-3 and TRBJ1-5; 11 positions agree with TRBD1. TRBV5-3 is an ORF, and what it does is uncertain. After removal of 0 bases from V and 7 bases from J, the junction contained 3 bases not matched to a gene. This CDR3 spans 15 amino acids. The CDR3 DNA follows: TGTGCCAGAAGCTTGGGGACAGGGGGCTTGCAGCCCCAGCATTTT. It is translated as CARSLGTGGLQPQHF.

V is TRBV6-4 and J is TRBJ2-2; the match to TRBD1 covers 11 bases. The CDR3 loop spans 20 amino acids. Germline V gene lookup returns CDR1 MRHNA and CDR2 SNTAGT. J was trimmed by 1 base and V by 7 bases; bases with no gene match: 17. CDR3: CASTPRGTGGSLGNTGELFF. For the CDR3, the DNA is TGTGCCAGCACTCCCCGGGGGACAGGGGGAAGTCTTGGGAACACCGGGGAGCTGTTTTTT.

This clone appeared once. The chain combines TRBV2 with TRBJ1-2; 8 bases fit TRBD1. V lost 8 bases to trimming and J lost 8 bases; unmatched junction nucleotides: 16. This CDR3 has 15 residues. Germline assignment: CDR1 SNHLY and CDR2 FYNNEI. CDR3 amino acids: CASARGRGQGLGYTF. CDR3 nucleotides: TGTGCCAGCGCAAGGGGCAGGGGGCAAGGTTTGGGCTACACCTTC.

The chain uses TRBV4-2 and TRBJ1-4; D is unclear. V was shortened by 3 bases and J by 0 bases, with 5 bases between the two germline ends. The CDR3 spans 14 residues. In germline, CDR1 is LGHNA, CDR2 YNFKEQ. This CDR3 reads CASSQSATNEKLFF. CDR3 nucleotides: TGTGCCAGCAGCCAGAGTGCAACTAATGAAAAACTGTTTTTT.

The CDR3 DNA reads as TGTGCCAGCAGCCATTCCACCCCAGGGGGGGAGCAGTACTTC. Translated, it gives CASSHSTPGGEQYF. This chain joins TRBV14 and TRBJ2-7, with a tentative D call TRBD1 (7 bases). From germline, CDR1 is SGHDN and CDR2 FVKESK. CDR3 length: 14 amino acids. Between the trimmed V and J ends, which lost 3 bases and 7 bases, there was a span of 16 bases.

The genes are TRBV6-1 and TRBJ2-7, with 9 nucleotides matching TRBD2. The germline V gene has CDR1 MNHNS and CDR2 SASEGT. The ends lost 6 bases at V and 2 bases at J; junction bases unmatched: 5. This CDR3 has 14 amino acids. The CDR3 reads CASSPAGGAYEQYF. CDR3 sequence (DNA): TGTGCCAGCAGCCCAGCGGGGGGAGCCTACGAGCAGTACTTC.

The chain employs TRBV4-3 and TRBJ1-1, with unresolved D. CDR1 and CDR2 (germline): LGHNA, YSLEER. This CDR3 has 16 residues. Deletions cut 0 bases from V and 5 bases from J, with 16 bases between. This CDR3 reads CASSQDVATRGTEAFF. CDR3 DNA sequence: TGCGCCAGCAGCCAAGATGTGGCCACGAGAGGGACTGAAGCTTTCTTT.

The chain is built from TRBV30 and TRBJ1-1; TRBD1 aligns across 11 bases. This CDR3 contains 16 residues. Losses at the gene ends were 2 bases for V and 4 bases for J; bases not matched to a gene: 9. The germline V gene encodes CDR1 GTSNPN and CDR2 SVGIG (reference sequence). In nucleotides, the CDR3 is TGTGCCTGGAGTATTAAGTACGGGACAGGGGGCACTGAAGCTTTCTTT. It specifies CAWSIKYGTGGTEAFF.

This chain joins TRBV2 and TRBJ2-7; no definite D call. Trimming pared 7 bases from V and 1 base from J, leaving 14 bases between. This CDR3 comprises 14 residues. Germline CDR1 and CDR2: SNHLY and FYNNEI. This CDR3 is CASNRIGESYEQYF. The CDR3 bases are TGTGCCAGCAACCGTATTGGAGAGTCCTACGAGCAGTACTTC.

The chain links TRBV10-3 to TRBJ2-1; 10 bases are a match to TRBD2. Looked up from germline, CDR1 is ENHRY and CDR2 is SYGVKD. The ends lost 2 bases at V and 8 bases at J; junction bases unmatched: 9. The length of the CDR3 is 16 residues. The DNA for the CDR3 is TGTGCCATCAGTGAGGGAAGCGGGGGGGCCGGAGATGAGCAGTTCTTC. Protein sequence: CAISEGSGGAGDEQFF.

A single count supports this clone. V and J are TRBV6-5 and TRBJ1-2, with unresolved D. The length of the CDR3 is 13 residues. Germline V gene data show CDR1 as MNHEY and CDR2 as SVGAGI. V lost 10 bases and J 3 bases, leaving 15 bases between the germline ends. In DNA, the CDR3 is TGTGCCACCTCTGCGGGCACCTACTATGGCTACACCTTC. It translates to CATSAGTYYGYTF.

The genes are TRBV25-1 and TRBJ2-2; the match to TRBD1 covers 11 bases. Unmatched junction bases numbered 5, after V lost 4 bases and J lost 4 bases. The germline gives CDR1 MGHDK, CDR2 SYGVNS. This CDR3 spans 16 amino acids. The CDR3 DNA is TGTGCCAGCAGTGGAGGACAGGGGGCTTTCACCGGGGAGCTGTTTTTT. It specifies CASSGGQGAFTGELFF. Combining the CDR3 with reference TRBV25-1 and TRBJ2-2 gives the whole variable domain EADIYQTPRYLVIGTGKKITLECSQTMGHDKMYWYQQDPGMELHLIHYSYGVNSTEKGDLSSESTVSRIRTEHFPLTLESARPSHTSQYLCASSGGQGAFTGELFFGEGSRLTVL.